Sequencing of this TCR beta chain was carried out in a study of blood T cell repertoires in COVID-19. As for the study in general: Spain, Italy and the United States supplied samples that represented acute and convalescent COVID-19. Sample material is recorded as cDNA or gDNA derived from T cells, B-cell-depleted T cells, or PBMCs.

In the authors' methods: Amplification with reference gene primers provided the estimates of nucleated cell counts. Assay: immunoSEQ multiplex PCR; the TCRdb copy retains only in-frame clones and omits some. V and J calls and clone size are as listed in that table; D and trimming were resolved from the DNA. The sample has about 220,000 clones, about four fifths seen once. Sequenced material: peripheral blood. The TCR was taken from a woman in her 70s with acute or convalescent COVID-19.

In DNA form, the CDR3 reads TGTGCCAGCAGCTATCTAGAGAACACTGAAGCTTTCTTT. As protein: CASSYLENTEAFF. This chain uses TRBV6-2 or TRBV6-3 with TRBJ1-1, with no clear D. The CDR3 totals 13 residues. Germline CDR1 reads MNHEY; CDR2 reads SVGEGT. Trimming pared 6 bases from V and 1 base from J, leaving 9 bases between.